Sequencing of this TCR beta chain was carried out in a study of CD8+CD57+ T cells in acquired aplastic anemia. Study findings and constraints: Comparison of patients with controls identified approximately 28 shared CD8+ CDR3 sequences.

Both TCR beta VDJ combination and CDR3 sequence profiling were carried out. Genomic DNA was the template for this profiling. TCRdb re-called the reads with MiXCR, one entry per CDR3 protein. The data contain more than 150,000 distinct CDR3 sequences, about 50% of them singletons. Patients who underwent sequencing had shown CD8+CD57+ cell expansion by flow cytometry. Comment on this clonotype: Its antigen is still unknown.

The CDR3 is 14 amino acids. V dropped 4 bases and J dropped 4; count of bases not matched to a gene: 5. Per the germline V gene, CDR1 is LNHDA and CDR2 is SQIVND (reference sequence). Specimen: sorted CD4+, CD8+, or CD8+CD57+ T cells (not recorded which) from PBMCs. The clonotype comes from a human donor with aplastic anemia. This chain links TRBV19 with TRBJ2-5; TRBD1 aligns across 8 bases. The CDR3 DNA is TGTGCCAGTAGTAACGACAGGGGCCGAGAGACCCAGTACTTC. The encoded protein is CASSNDRGRETQYF.